This TCR beta chain was obtained from a study of cytomegalovirus exposure and HLA in healthy donors. General study points: Previous analysis showed most TCR beta V segments were productive about 87% or about 30% of the time. Rare TCR sequences predominated, though certain public TCRs were found in many donors.

As for this clone: What it recognizes is unknown.

The CDR3 length is 11 residues. Per germline, CDR1 MNHEY and CDR2 SVGAGI. Between the trimmed V and J ends, which lost 10 bases and 4 bases, there was a span of 11 bases. This PCR relied on a set of 60 Vbeta primers and 13 Jbeta primers. Clones were sequenced by immunoSEQ multiplex PCR, and TCRdb holds only the in-frame ones, with some missing. This repertoire shows around 190,000 clones, 70% to 90% found once; its top ten account for about 2.3%. Healthy people donating bone marrow made up the donors. The V gene is TRBV6-5, the J gene TRBJ2-7; tentatively, D is TRBD1 (5 bases). The specimen sequenced was PBMCs. The sequence was collected from a woman aged 45-59 years in good health and CMV-seronegative. The CDR3 reads CATQGGYEQYF. CDR3 nucleotides: TGTGCCACCCAGGGTGGTTACGAGCAGTACTTC.